Following are 31 T cell receptor beta chains from one sample sequenced in a study of shared clonotypes between healthy human individuals. Using immunoSEQ multiplex PCR, the repertoire was profiled, and TCRdb retains in-frame clones only, with some absent. The sample contains roughly 2.5 million clones, just over 90% of which appear only once. Source material: naive CD4+ T cells sorted from blood. The subset is: CD45RA+ positively selected. These receptors were collected from a man aged 18 to 35 in good health.

As regards this clone: Other nucleotide sequences from this sample produce the same CDR3. V gene TRBV5-1 combines with J gene TRBJ2-3; D not certain. The CDR3 totals 12 residues. V lost 1 base to trimming and J lost 6 bases, with 6 bases between them. Germline CDR1 and CDR2: SGHRS and YFSETQ. This chain's CDR3 is CASSLTGDTQYF. CDR3 DNA: TGCGCCAGCAGCTTGACGGGCGATACGCAGTATTTT.

CDR3 loop: CASSMPGLNTGELFF. The CDR3 DNA reads as TGTGCCAGTAGTATGCCGGGACTTAACACCGGGGAGCTGTTTTTT. The V call is TRBV19, the J call TRBJ2-2, with a tentative D call TRBD2 (6 bases). Trimming removed 3 bases from V and 2 bases from J, with 10 bases in between. This CDR3 is built from 15 residues. Germline CDR1 is LNHDA and CDR2 is SQIVND (reference sequence).

This clone was picked up one time. The chain links TRBV19 to TRBJ2-6; D tentatively fits TRBD1 or TRBD2 (6 bases each). The CDR3 runs to 18 residues. V was pared by 3 bases and J by 0 bases, with 15 bases between. CDR1 is LNHDA and CDR2 is SQIVND in the germline V gene (reference sequence). The DNA for the CDR3 is TGTGCCAGTAGTATGTCTTGGGGGGCGTTCTCTGGGGCCAACGTCCTGACTTTC. The encoded protein is CASSMSWGAFSGANVLTF.

The chain couples TRBV6-6 to TRBJ1-2, with 9 bases matching TRBD1. The CDR3 has 14 residues. Germline V gene sequence: CDR1 MNHNY, CDR2 SVGAGI (reference sequence). With V trimmed by 2 bases and J by 4 bases, 2 bases remained unmatched. The CDR3 sequence: CASSYGQGSYGYTF. Here the CDR3 DNA reads TGTGCCAGCAGTTACGGACAGGGGAGCTATGGCTACACCTTC.

CDR3 nucleotides: TGTGCCAGCAGTTTACAAACATCTGGGGCCAACGTCCTGACTTTC. Its translation is CASSLQTSGANVLTF. This chain links TRBV27 with TRBJ2-6; D is uncertain. The ends were cut back, 2 bases at V and 1 base at J, with 6 bases in the middle. CDR1 and CDR2 (germline): MNHEY, SMNVEV (reference sequence). The CDR3 extends over 15 amino acids. Drawing the rest from reference TRBV27 and TRBJ2-6, the complete variable domain is EAQVTQNPRYLITVTGKKLTVTCSQNMNHEYMSWYRQDPGLGLRQIYYSMNVEVTDKGDVPEGYKVSRKEKRNFPLILESPSPNQTSLYFCASSLQTSGANVLTFGAGSRLTVL.

The CDR3 is CSVLTFQGSEQYF. The DNA for the CDR3 is TGCAGCGTTTTGACCTTCCAGGGTTCCGAGCAGTACTTC. This chain connects TRBV29-1 to TRBJ2-7, with TRBD1 as a possible D gene (5 bases). The CDR3 loop spans 13 amino acids. V was trimmed by 5 bases and J by 6 bases, leaving 17 bases between them. Germline V gene data show CDR1 as SQVTM and CDR2 as ANQGSEA.

This clone was observed a few times. The chain couples TRBV5-6 to TRBJ1-6, with 9 bases lining up with TRBD1. Germline assignment: CDR1 SGHDT and CDR2 YYEEEE. Losses at the gene ends were 4 bases for V and 8 bases for J; bases not matched to a gene: 13. This CDR3 has 17 amino acids. The CDR3 DNA follows: TGTGCCAGCAGCCCCCATCCGGGACAGGGAGTTCATTCACCCCTCCACTTT. As protein: CASSPHPGQGVHSPLHF. Full variable domain (remainder filled in from reference TRBV5-6 and TRBJ1-6): DAGVTQSPTHLIKTRGQQVTLRCSPKSGHDTVSWYQQALGQGPQFIFQYYEEEERQRGNFPDRFSGHQFPNYSSELNVNALLLGDSALYLCASSPHPGQGVHSPLHFGNGTRLTVT.

With regard to this clone: Distinct nucleotide sequences in the sample also encode this CDR3. The chain carries TRBV5-1 and TRBJ1-5; D might be TRBD1 (6 bases). Trimming took off 0 bases at V and 3 bases at J, with 10 bases between the two ends. Germline-derived CDR1 and CDR2 are SGHRS and YFSETQ. CDR3 length equals 15 residues. Here the CDR3 DNA reads TGCGCCAGCAGCTTGGATGCAGGGGACAATCAGCCCCAGCATTTT. It translates to CASSLDAGDNQPQHF.

This chain connects TRBV5-1 to TRBJ2-1; D gene ambiguous. The CDR3 length is 15 residues. Germline-derived CDR1 and CDR2 are SGHRS and YFSETQ. V gave up 4 bases and J gave up 0 bases, with 11 bases separating them. The chain's CDR3 is CASSQDSLSYNEQFF. As DNA, the CDR3 is TGCGCCAGCAGCCAAGACTCTCTCTCCTACAATGAGCAGTTCTTC.

In its sample, this clone was seen a few times. The chain uses TRBV7-9 and TRBJ1-1; 7 bases fit TRBD1. Germline CDR1 and CDR2: SEHNR and FQNEAQ (reference sequence). Trimming cost V 8 bases and J 12 bases; bases outside gene matches: 12. The CDR3 length is 12 residues. The CDR3 loop reads CASARDSGLSFF. CDR3 DNA: TGTGCCAGCGCCCGGGACAGCGGGTTATCTTTCTTT.

CDR3 sequence reads: CSVAGRQREGYTF. In DNA, the CDR3 is TGCAGCGTAGCCGGGAGGCAAAGGGAAGGCTACACCTTC. The V call is TRBV29-1, the J call TRBJ1-2, with D uncertain. In germline, CDR1 is SQVTM, CDR2 ANQGSEA. The CDR3 sequence is 13 residues long. V gave up 6 bases and J gave up 8 bases, with 19 bases separating them.

The chain couples TRBV28 to TRBJ1-5; 9 positions match TRBD1. V dropped 6 bases and J dropped 6; count of bases not matched to a gene: 15. The CDR3 sequence is 17 residues long. Germline assignment: CDR1 MDHEN and CDR2 SYDVKM. CDR3 sequence reads: CASSQDRGGMVVQPQHF. As DNA, the CDR3 is TGTGCCAGCAGCCAGGACAGGGGCGGTATGGTTGTTCAGCCCCAGCATTTT.

With respect to this clone: Different DNA sequences within this sample yield the same CDR3. This chain joins TRBV11-2 and TRBJ2-2; D not certain. Trimming cost V 1 base and J 3 bases, with 6 bases left between them. From germline, CDR1 is SGHAT and CDR2 FQNNGV. This CDR3 spans 14 amino acids. The CDR3 loop is CASSLVGYTGELFF. The CDR3 region has the DNA TGTGCCAGCAGCTTAGTGGGGTACACCGGGGAGCTGTTTTTT.

The V gene is TRBV7-2, the J gene TRBJ2-7; D tentatively reads TRBD1 or TRBD2 (5 bases each). Per the germline V gene, CDR1 is SGHTA and CDR2 is FQGNSA. Trimming shortened V by 2 bases and J by 4 bases, and 24 bases separated the two germline ends. The CDR3 runs to 18 residues. CDR3 DNA: TGTGCCAGCAGCTTAAGACCGGGACGGTCGCTGGGAAGTTACGAGCAGTACTTC. Translating it yields CASSLRPGRSLGSYEQYF.

The rearrangement links TRBV18 to TRBJ1-2; 7 positions match TRBD1. V shed 2 bases, J shed 11 bases, and the junction held 5 bases outside the gene matches. The CDR3 extends over 12 amino acids. Looked up from germline, CDR1 is KGHSH and CDR2 is LQKENI. As DNA, the CDR3 is TGTGCCAGCTCACCAACGGGACAGACTTACACCTTC. This encodes CASSPTGQTYTF.

The chain links TRBV12-5 to TRBJ2-1, with 10 bases identical to TRBD2. Germline CDR1 and CDR2: LGHNT and FRNRAP. Trimming cost V 2 bases and J 2 bases; bases outside gene matches: 12. The CDR3 is 19 amino acids. This chain's CDR3 is CASGLKLAGEFVTYNEQFF. The CDR3 DNA is TGTGCTAGTGGTTTGAAGCTAGCGGGAGAATTTGTTACCTACAATGAGCAGTTCTTC.

This clone showed up just once. The rearrangement uses TRBV19 and TRBJ2-1; a possible D gene is TRBD1 (6 bases). The V end lost 5 bases, the J end lost 0 bases, and 20 bases lay between the germline ends. The CDR3 loop spans 18 amino acids. Germline assignment: CDR1 LNHDA and CDR2 SQIVND (reference sequence). CDR3 nucleotide sequence: TGTGCCAGTAGTGGATCAGGGGAAGGAGCGGACTCCTACAATGAGCAGTTCTTC. This sequence encodes CASSGSGEGADSYNEQFF. The full variable domain, completed using reference TRBV19 and TRBJ2-1, is DGGITQSPKYLFRKEGQNVTLSCEQNLNHDAMYWYRQDPGQGLRLIYYSQIVNDFQKGDIAEGYSVSREKKESFPLTVTSAQKNPTAFYLCASSGSGEGADSYNEQFFGPGTRLTVL.

This clone was found once. The chain is built from TRBV7-8 and TRBJ2-5; D unresolved. V dropped 6 bases and J dropped 7 bases, with 18 bases sitting between them. Looked up from germline, CDR1 is SGHVS and CDR2 is FQNEAQ. This CDR3 is built from 14 residues. The CDR3 region has the DNA TGTGCCAGCAGGTCCCCGGTCACACTTGGGACCCAGTACTTC. It translates to CASRSPVTLGTQYF.

The chain is built from TRBV30 and TRBJ2-7; 12 bases are shared with TRBD2. The germline V gene encodes CDR1 GTSNPN and CDR2 SVGIG (reference sequence). The junction had 4 bases not matched to a gene; V was cut back by 4 bases and J by 6 bases. The CDR3 covers 13 residues. The CDR3 spells CAWTPLAGGEQYF. CDR3 DNA: TGTGCCTGGACCCCACTAGCGGGAGGCGAGCAGTACTTC.

CDR3 bases: TGTGCCAGCAGCGTAGCGGGACCCCCAACCGTCACAGATACGCAGTATTTT. Amino acid sequence: CASSVAGPPTVTDTQYF. V gene TRBV9 combines with J gene TRBJ2-3; D might be TRBD1 or TRBD2, each matching 5 bases. Germline V gene data show CDR1 as SGDLS and CDR2 as YYNGEE. Between the trimmed V and J ends, which lost 0 bases and 2 bases, there was a span of 16 bases. The CDR3 has 17 amino acids.

V usage is TRBV28 and J usage is TRBJ2-7; 8 nucleotides agree with TRBD1. Germline CDR1 reads MDHEN; CDR2 reads SYDVKM. This CDR3 comprises 15 residues. Trimming took 5 bases from V and 10 from J; bases not matched to a gene: 16. The CDR3 reads CASSPMMRLDRAQYF. The CDR3 DNA follows: TGTGCCAGCAGTCCTATGATGAGGTTGGACAGGGCCCAGTACTTC.

J is TRBJ1-2 and V is TRBV28; D ambiguous. The CDR3 spans 15 residues. Germline lookup yields CDR1 MDHEN and CDR2 SYDVKM. Trimming left V 3 bases short and J 1 base short, with 12 bases between. The CDR3 DNA follows: TGTGCCAGCAGTTTCATGGAGGTCATTAACTATGGCTACACCTTC. Amino acid sequence: CASSFMEVINYGYTF.

In its sample, this clone was seen a few times. This chain uses TRBV6-1 with TRBJ1-6; D gene uncertain. The CDR3 runs to 13 residues. CDR1 and CDR2 from the germline V gene are MNHNS and SASEGT. The V and J ends lost 1 base and 8 bases respectively, with 6 bases between them. The CDR3 is CASSEVRHSPLHF. The CDR3, as DNA: TGTGCCAGCAGTGAAGTTCGTCATTCACCCCTCCACTTT.

This clone was counted a few times. V is TRBV9 and J is TRBJ1-1; perhaps TRBD1 as D (5 bases). Trimming left V 4 bases short and J 4 bases short, with 11 bases between. Per germline, CDR1 SGDLS and CDR2 YYNGEE. This CDR3 has 13 residues. The CDR3 loop is CASSITGGTEAFF. DNA for the CDR3: TGTGCCAGCAGCATTACTGGGGGCACTGAAGCTTTCTTT.

The chain has TRBV9 and TRBJ2-6, with 10 bases that match TRBD1. Trimming cost V 3 bases and J 4 bases; bases outside gene matches: 7. The CDR3 extends over 17 amino acids. Germline assignment: CDR1 SGDLS and CDR2 YYNGEE. The CDR3 loop is CASSGRDRGTGANVLTF. The CDR3 DNA is TGTGCCAGCAGCGGTCGGGACAGGGGAACCGGGGCCAACGTCCTGACTTTC.

The V gene is TRBV5-5, the J gene TRBJ2-5, with TRBD1 matching 7 bases. This CDR3 is 13 amino acids long. Germline CDR1 and CDR2: SGHKS and YYEKEE (reference sequence). Losses at the gene ends were 4 bases for V and 5 bases for J; bases not matched to a gene: 5. The CDR3 loop is CASSQTGSETQYF. The CDR3 DNA follows: TGTGCCAGCAGCCAGACAGGGTCGGAGACCCAGTACTTC.

V gene TRBV9 combines with J gene TRBJ2-7; D gene ambiguous. This CDR3 contains 13 residues. V was clipped by 0 bases and J by 1 base, with 5 bases between them. Germline assignment: CDR1 SGDLS and CDR2 YYNGEE. The chain's CDR3 is CASSVEESYEQYF. DNA for the CDR3: TGTGCCAGCAGCGTAGAAGAGTCCTACGAGCAGTACTTC.

J is TRBJ1-4 and V is TRBV5-4, with TRBD1 identical over 8 bases. The CDR3 is 16 amino acids. Germline CDR1 reads SGHNT; CDR2 reads YYREEE (reference sequence). V was pared by 0 bases and J by 12 bases, with 13 bases of the junction left unmatched. The CDR3 loop is CASSLGGTGPGRELFF. In nucleotides, the CDR3 is TGTGCCAGCAGCTTGGGCGGGACAGGACCGGGTCGGGAACTGTTTTTT.

As concerns this clone: This CDR3 is also generated by other DNA sequences in the sample. The CDR3 loop reads CASSQDRAGSYNEQFF. The CDR3 coding sequence is TGCGCCAGCAGCCAAGACAGGGCGGGATCCTACAATGAGCAGTTCTTC. The rearrangement joins TRBV4-1 to TRBJ2-1; tentative D call: TRBD2 (6 bases). Per the germline V gene, CDR1 is MGHRA and CDR2 is YSYEKL. The CDR3 is 16 amino acids. Trimming stripped 0 bases from V and 1 base from J, with 10 bases between.

The genes are TRBV5-4 and TRBJ1-2; tentatively, D is TRBD1 (5 bases). Trimming took 1 base from V and 4 from J, leaving 17 bases between them. The CDR3 has 16 residues. CDR1 and CDR2 (germline): SGHNT, YYREEE (reference sequence). CDR3 residues: CASSLPLRGAGYGYTF. CDR3 nucleotides: TGTGCCAGCAGCTTGCCTCTGAGAGGGGCGGGCTATGGCTACACCTTC.

The chain links TRBV5-1 to TRBJ2-1, with 9 bases that match TRBD2. J lost 15 bases, V lost 5 bases, and 15 bases had no gene match. Germline V lookup: CDR1 SGHRS, CDR2 YFSETQ. This CDR3 contains 14 residues. Here the CDR3 DNA reads TGCGCCAGCAGGACTGTGACTAGCGGTTCCCTGGCGTTCTTC. Its translation: CASRTVTSGSLAFF.